Below, 22 T cell receptor beta chains from the same sample are listed, as sequenced in a study of OX40 agonist ivuxolimab in advanced cancers. Repertoires were generated with immunoSEQ multiplex PCR, while TCRdb's copy carries only in-frame clones and drops some. The sample lists approximately 94,000 clones; 80% to 95% were seen once. Here the sequenced sample was CD4+ or CD8+ T cells sorted from blood, taken in a trial of the OX40 agonist ivuxolimab. The source is an adult with an advanced solid tumor such as melanoma, head and neck, liver or kidney cancer.

This clone was detected only once. This chain links TRBV7-2 with TRBJ2-1; 7 positions agree with TRBD2. The CDR3 is made up of 15 amino acids. The trim removed 1 base at V and 4 bases at J, leaving 4 bases unmatched. Germline V CDR1 and CDR2: SGHTA, FQGNSA. The CDR3 region has the DNA TGTGCCAGCAGCTTAGGGGCTAGCGGATACAATGAGCAGTTCTTC. This gives the protein CASSLGASGYNEQFF.

The chain links TRBV11-3 to TRBJ2-3; no clear D. CDR1 is SGHNT and CDR2 is YENEEA in the germline V gene. CDR3 size: 15 residues. The germline V and J ends were trimmed by 1 base and 1 base, with 9 bases remaining between them. CDR3 bases: TGTGCCAGCAGCTTAGCGGGTCTAGGCACAGATACGCAGTATTTT. This translates into CASSLAGLGTDTQYF. Filled out from reference TRBV11-3 and TRBJ2-3, the complete variable domain reads EAGVVQSPRYKIIEKKQPVAFWCNPISGHNTLYWYLQNLGQGPELLIRYENEEAVDDSQLPKDRFSAERLKGVDSTLKIQPAELGDSAVYLCASSLAGLGTDTQYFGPGTRLTVL.

The chain employs TRBV7-9 and TRBJ2-7; 7 bases are shared with TRBD1. This CDR3 contains 14 residues. Looked up from germline, CDR1 is SEHNR and CDR2 is FQNEAQ (reference sequence). V lost 7 bases and J lost 7; bases outside the gene matches: 13. CDR3 bases: TGTGCCAGCACAAGAAAGGGGGCATCCTGGGAGCAGTACTTC. Its protein product is CASTRKGASWEQYF.

This clone was recorded only once. The genes are TRBV4-3 and TRBJ1-4, with D perhaps matching TRBD1 (6 bases). The V end lost 0 bases, the J end lost 8 bases, and 16 bases lay between the germline ends. This CDR3 comprises 16 residues. In germline, CDR1 is LGHNA, CDR2 YSLEER. CDR3 amino acids: CASSQDYRQEGEKLFF. The CDR3 nucleotides read TGCGCCAGCAGCCAAGATTACAGACAGGAAGGGGAAAAACTGTTTTTT.

Of note for this clone: A junction end diverges from the germline sequence, so it may reflect a read error. The chain links TRBV2 to TRBJ2-1; D unclear. CDR3 size: 10 residues. Germline CDR1 is SNHLY and CDR2 is FYNNEI. CDR3 in amino acids: CASGETQQFF. CDR3 DNA: TGTGCCAGCGGTGAGACTCAGCAGTTCTTC.

V gene TRBV7-2 combines with J gene TRBJ1-4; TRBD1 matches 8 bases. After removal of 5 bases from V and 7 bases from J, the junction contained 6 bases not matched to a gene. The CDR3 spans 14 residues. Germline V CDR1 and CDR2: SGHTA, FQGNSA. Here the CDR3 reads CASSPQGASEKLFF. Written as DNA, the CDR3 is TGTGCCAGCAGCCCTCAGGGGGCGAGTGAAAAACTGTTTTTT.

V usage is TRBV28 and J usage is TRBJ1-5; a possible D gene is TRBD1 (6 bases). Germline V CDR1 and CDR2: MDHEN, SYDVKM. The ends were cut back, 3 bases at V and 0 bases at J, with 15 bases in the middle. The CDR3 sequence is 17 residues long. As DNA, the CDR3 is TGTGCCAGCAGTTTCACAGGGAAGGGATATAGCAATCAGCCCCAGCATTTT. The encoded protein is CASSFTGKGYSNQPQHF.

The V call is TRBV27, the J call TRBJ1-2; D remains ambiguous. The germline CDR1 and CDR2 sequences are MNHEY and SMNVEV (reference sequence). The CDR3 has 14 residues. V was trimmed by 3 bases and J by 0 bases, leaving 8 bases between them. The CDR3 loop is CASSFLDTNYGYTF. CDR3 bases: TGTGCCAGCAGTTTTCTGGATACTAACTATGGCTACACCTTC.

The rearrangement uses TRBV9 and TRBJ2-1; 9 bases are a match to TRBD2. The CDR3 is 14 residues long. Germline V gene sequence: CDR1 SGDLS, CDR2 YYNGEE. Germline trimming cut 3 bases from V and 6 bases from J; bases unmatched to any gene: 4. In DNA form, the CDR3 reads TGTGCCAGCAGCGACCTAGCGGGGAGCAATGAGCAGTTCTTC. Its protein is CASSDLAGSNEQFF.

The chain employs TRBV6-1 and TRBJ1-5; weak D call: TRBD1 (6 bases). This CDR3 has 13 residues. Trimming took off 6 bases at V and 4 bases at J, with 10 bases between the two ends. Looked up from germline, CDR1 is MNHNS and CDR2 is SASEGT. Written as DNA, the CDR3 is TGTGCCAGCAGACAACAGGGAAATCAGCCCCAGCATTTT. Amino acids: CASRQQGNQPQHF.

There are a few counts of this clone. The J gene is TRBJ2-7, the V gene TRBV7-9, with unresolved D. The CDR3 is made up of 12 amino acids. The V gene lost 3 bases and the J gene lost 3 bases, with 6 bases spanning the gap. Germline V gives CDR1 SEHNR, CDR2 FQNEAQ (reference sequence). CDR3 loop: CASSFPGYEQYF. The CDR3 DNA reads as TGTGCCAGCAGCTTCCCAGGCTACGAGCAGTACTTC.

This chain uses TRBV12-5 with TRBJ2-7, with D uncertain. The CDR3 loop spans 9 amino acids. CDR1 and CDR2 from the germline V gene are LGHNT and FRNRAP. V dropped 8 bases and J dropped 6 bases, with 5 bases sitting between them. CDR3 loop: CASRSEQYF. The CDR3 coding sequence is TGTGCTAGTCGAAGCGAGCAGTACTTC. The complete variable domain, with remaining parts taken from reference TRBV12-5 and TRBJ2-7, reads DARVTQTPRHKVTEMGQEVTMRCQPILGHNTVFWYRQTMMQGLELLAYFRNRAPLDDSGMPKDRFSAEMPDATLATLKIQPSEPRDSAVYFCASRSEQYFGPGTRLTVT.

This chain joins TRBV6-5 and TRBJ1-1; D perhaps matches TRBD1 (5 bases). Germline V gene sequence: CDR1 MNHEY, CDR2 SVGAGI. This CDR3 has 14 residues. Trimming took 7 bases from V and 1 from J, leaving 13 bases between them. In nucleotides, the CDR3 is TGTGCCAGCATGAGAACGGGGGAGAACACTGAAGCTTTCTTT. It yields the protein CASMRTGENTEAFF.

The J gene is TRBJ1-3, the V gene TRBV7-2; weak D call: TRBD1 (5 bases). The germline V gene encodes CDR1 SGHTA and CDR2 FQGNSA. The CDR3 totals 16 residues. V lost 2 bases to trimming and J lost 1 base, with 12 bases between them. The DNA for the CDR3 is TGTGCCAGCAGCTTATTGGGGCTGGGGTCTGGAAACACCATATATTTT. Amino acids: CASSLLGLGSGNTIYF.

This chain uses TRBV5-1 with TRBJ2-1; TRBD2 agrees at 13 bases. In germline, CDR1 is SGHRS, CDR2 YFSETQ. J was trimmed by 9 bases and V by 5 bases; bases with no gene match: 8. This CDR3 has 15 amino acids. CDR3 region: CASRGTSGNMGEQFF. The CDR3 DNA follows: TGCGCCAGCAGGGGGACTAGCGGGAATATGGGTGAGCAGTTCTTC.

The gene calls are TRBV5-4 and TRBJ2-2; 7 nucleotides line up with TRBD2. The CDR3 is made up of 18 amino acids. Germline V CDR1 and CDR2: SGHNT, YYREEE (reference sequence). Losses at the gene ends were 1 base for V and 3 bases for J; bases not matched to a gene: 12. CDR3 sequence: CASSLMVGGSRYTGELFF. CDR3 nucleotides: TGTGCCAGCAGCTTGATGGTAGGCGGGAGCAGGTACACCGGGGAGCTGTTTTTT.

This clone is a singleton in its sample. This CDR3 is CASSLRQGTYGYTF. CDR3 in DNA: TGTGCCAGCAGTTTGCGGCAGGGTACCTATGGCTACACCTTC. V usage is TRBV28 and J usage is TRBJ1-2, with a weak D call TRBD1 (5 bases). V was clipped by 3 bases and J by 4 bases, with 12 bases between them. The CDR3 runs to 14 residues. Germline loops: CDR1 MDHEN, CDR2 SYDVKM.

The chain links TRBV4-1 to TRBJ2-1, with TRBD2 matching over 13 bases. Germline lookup yields CDR1 MGHRA and CDR2 YSYEKL. CDR3 length: 17 amino acids. V lost 2 bases to trimming and J lost 7 bases; unmatched junction nucleotides: 8. The CDR3 reads CASSQPGLAGVFNEQFF. The CDR3 DNA reads TGCGCCAGCAGCCAACCAGGACTAGCGGGAGTGTTTAATGAGCAGTTCTTC.

As DNA, the CDR3 is TGTGCCAGCAGTTACCCCGGGACTGGTAATGAAAAACTGTTTTTT. Translated: CASSYPGTGNEKLFF. V and J are TRBV6-6 and TRBJ1-4, with a tentative D call TRBD1 (5 bases). The CDR3 sequence is 15 residues long. Germline loops: CDR1 MNHNY, CDR2 SVGAGI (reference sequence). Between the trimmed V and J ends, which lost 2 bases and 4 bases, there was a span of 11 bases.

The chain recombines TRBV28 with TRBJ2-4, with D possibly called TRBD1 or TRBD2 (6 bases each). The CDR3 length is 17 residues. Germline CDR1 and CDR2: MDHEN and SYDVKM. V lost 6 bases to trimming and J lost 0 bases, with 18 bases between them. The CDR3 DNA reads TGTGCCAGCAGCCCTTCCGGGGGCCCCTTAGCCAAAAACATTCAGTACTTC. It encodes CASSPSGGPLAKNIQYF.

V usage is TRBV9 and J usage is TRBJ2-1, with 13 bases identical to TRBD2. V dropped 1 base and J dropped 4; count of bases not matched to a gene: 2. The germline V gene encodes CDR1 SGDLS and CDR2 YYNGEE. This CDR3 has 16 amino acids. The CDR3 loop is CASSVRTSGSYNEQFF. The CDR3 DNA reads TGTGCCAGCAGCGTAAGGACTAGCGGGAGTTACAATGAGCAGTTCTTC.

This chain connects TRBV4-2 to TRBJ2-1; TRBD2 matches at 7 bases. Germline CDR1 and CDR2: LGHNA and YNFKEQ. The CDR3 length is 16 residues. The junction had 14 bases not matched to a gene; V was cut back by 5 bases and J by 7 bases. The CDR3: CASSRTAGRDINEQFF. In DNA form, the CDR3 reads TGTGCCAGCAGCAGAACAGCGGGAAGAGACATTAATGAGCAGTTCTTC.